This paragraph covers one T cell receptor (beta chain) sequence. The sample originates from a study of T cell changes during pregnancy in multiple sclerosis. TCRdb keeps only in-frame clones here, not all; method: immunoSEQ multiplex PCR. The sample contains 65,000 to 95,000 clones, about 93% of which appear only once. The source of this sequence is a female donor in good health, enrolled as a control in a pregnancy study. Sample: peripheral blood, taken after pregnancy.

CDR3 loop: CASSAIQGAVIYEQYF. In DNA form, the CDR3 reads TGTGCCAGCAGCGCCATACAGGGGGCGGTTATCTACGAGCAGTACTTC. This sequence joins TRBV13 and TRBJ2-7; TRBD1 agrees at 9 bases. The V gene's germline CDR1 is PRHDT and CDR2 FYEKMQ (reference sequence). The CDR3 extends over 16 amino acids. V was pared by 5 bases and J by 3 bases, with 11 bases of the junction left unmatched.